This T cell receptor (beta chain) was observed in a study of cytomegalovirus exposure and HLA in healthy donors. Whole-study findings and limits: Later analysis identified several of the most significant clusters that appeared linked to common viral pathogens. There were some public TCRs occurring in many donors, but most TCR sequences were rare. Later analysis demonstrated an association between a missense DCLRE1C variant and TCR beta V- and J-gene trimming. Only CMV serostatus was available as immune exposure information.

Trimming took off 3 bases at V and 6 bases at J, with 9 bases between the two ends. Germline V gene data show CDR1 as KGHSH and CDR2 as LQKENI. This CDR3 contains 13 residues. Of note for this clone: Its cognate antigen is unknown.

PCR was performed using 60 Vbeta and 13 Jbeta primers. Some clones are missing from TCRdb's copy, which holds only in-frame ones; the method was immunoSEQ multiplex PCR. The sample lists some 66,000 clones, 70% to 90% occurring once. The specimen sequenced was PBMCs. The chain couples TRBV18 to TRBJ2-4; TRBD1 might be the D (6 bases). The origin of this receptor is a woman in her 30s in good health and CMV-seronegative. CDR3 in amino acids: CASSPQGINIQYF. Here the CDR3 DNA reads TGTGCCAGCTCACCCCAGGGGATAAACATTCAGTACTTC.